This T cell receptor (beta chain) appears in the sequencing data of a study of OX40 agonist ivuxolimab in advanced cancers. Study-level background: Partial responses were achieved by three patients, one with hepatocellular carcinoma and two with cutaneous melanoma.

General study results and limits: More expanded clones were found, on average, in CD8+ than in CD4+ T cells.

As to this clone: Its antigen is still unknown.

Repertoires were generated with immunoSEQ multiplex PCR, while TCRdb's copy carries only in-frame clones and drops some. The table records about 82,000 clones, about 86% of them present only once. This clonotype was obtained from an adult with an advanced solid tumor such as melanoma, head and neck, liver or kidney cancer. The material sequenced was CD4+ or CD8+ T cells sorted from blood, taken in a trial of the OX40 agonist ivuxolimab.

CDR3 sequence reads: CASSASQGLDQPQHF. DNA for the CDR3: TGTGCCAGCAGCGCTTCACAGGGTCTTGATCAGCCCCAGCATTTT. This rearrangement joins TRBV7-6 to TRBJ1-5; perhaps TRBD1 as D (6 bases). V shed 5 bases and J shed 5 bases, with 16 bases lying between them. The germline V gene has CDR1 SGHVS and CDR2 FNYEAQ. CDR3 length: 15 residues. Full variable domain (outside the CDR3, taken from reference TRBV7-6 and TRBJ1-5): GAGVSQSPRYKVTKRGQDVALRCDPISGHVSLYWYRQALGQGPEFLTYFNYEAQQDKSGLPNDRFSAERPEGSISTLTIQRTEQRDSAMYRCASSASQGLDQPQHFGDGTRLSIL.